These 26 T cell receptor beta chains came from one sample sequenced in a study of cytomegalovirus exposure and HLA in healthy donors. PCR employed 60 Vbeta and 13 Jbeta primers. The table came from immunoSEQ multiplex PCR; TCRdb's copy has only in-frame clones and leaves some out. The table lists some 180,000 clones, around 80% of them singletons. The sequenced material came from PBMCs. These receptors were collected from a girl between 5 and 17 years old in good health and CMV-seropositive.

The chain joins TRBV4-1 to TRBJ2-7, with 8 bases aligning to TRBD1. The trim removed 3 bases at V and 3 bases at J, leaving 7 bases unmatched. The CDR3 spans 15 residues. Germline V gene sequence: CDR1 MGHRA, CDR2 YSYEKL. The CDR3 here is CASSHPGQANYEQYF. The CDR3 DNA follows: TGCGCCAGCAGCCATCCGGGACAGGCGAACTACGAGCAGTACTTC.

The gene calls are TRBV4-3 and TRBJ1-2; the match to TRBD1 covers 7 bases. The CDR3 length is 15 residues. The junction had 5 bases not matched to a gene; V was cut back by 1 base and J by 3 bases. Germline assignment: CDR1 LGHNA and CDR2 YSLEER. The CDR3 sequence: CASSQGLQGYYGYTF. The CDR3 DNA follows: TGCGCCAGCAGCCAAGGCTTACAGGGGTACTATGGCTACACCTTC.

The rearrangement joins TRBV27 to TRBJ1-1; 8 bases match TRBD1. The CDR3 runs to 15 residues. Germline V gene data show CDR1 as MNHEY and CDR2 as SMNVEV (reference sequence). V lost 3 bases to trimming and J lost 5 bases; unmatched junction nucleotides: 8. CDR3 in DNA: TGTGCCAGCAGTTTCAACACAGGGGGTGGTACTGAAGCTTTCTTT. Translating gives CASSFNTGGGTEAFF.

Only one count was recorded for this clone. This rearrangement joins TRBV21-1 to TRBJ2-2; the DNA was not compared with TRBD2, the D call given in the table. TRBV21-1 is a recognized pseudogene. This CDR3 has 18 amino acids. This CDR3 reads CASSNNSGLAGVGGELFF. Written as DNA, the CDR3 is TGTGCCAGCAGCAATAACTCTGGACTAGCGGGAGTCGGTGGGGAGCTGTTTTTT.

CDR3 loop: CASSKQGNQPQHF. The DNA of the CDR3 is TGTGCCAGCAGCAAACAGGGGAATCAGCCCCAGCATTTT. V gene TRBV27 combines with J gene TRBJ1-5, with 7 bases that match TRBD1. V shed 6 bases, J shed 4 bases, and the junction held 3 bases outside the gene matches. CDR3 size: 13 residues. Per the germline V gene, CDR1 is MNHEY and CDR2 is SMNVEV (reference sequence).

The genes are TRBV7-8 and TRBJ1-2; 8 bases agree with TRBD1. The CDR3 runs to 15 residues. Germline assignment: CDR1 SGHVS and CDR2 FQNEAQ. Trimming took 5 bases from V and 8 from J; bases not matched to a gene: 13. This chain's CDR3 is CASSPTTGGAEGYTF. The CDR3 DNA reads TGTGCCAGCAGCCCAACTACAGGGGGTGCGGAAGGCTACACCTTC. Drawing the rest from reference TRBV7-8 and TRBJ1-2, the complete variable domain is GAGVSQSPRYKVAKRGQDVALRCDPISGHVSLFWYQQALGQGPEFLTYFQNEAQLDKSGLPSDRFFAERPEGSVSTLKIQRTQQEDSAVYLCASSPTTGGAEGYTFGSGTRLTVV.

Details on this clone: In the same sample, other DNA sequences code for this CDR3. The rearrangement uses TRBV7-9 and TRBJ1-2; maybe TRBD1 (5 bases). This CDR3 region has 15 residues. Germline V gene lookup returns CDR1 SEHNR and CDR2 FQNEAQ (reference sequence). Deletions cut 3 bases from V and 1 base from J, with 12 bases between. The CDR3 DNA reads TGTGCCAGCAGCTTTATTACGGGGGATAACTATGGCTACACCTTC. Residues: CASSFITGDNYGYTF. Complete variable domain (other parts from reference TRBV7-9 and TRBJ1-2): DTGVSQNPRHKITKRGQNVTFRCDPISEHNRLYWYRQTLGQGPEFLTYFQNEAQLEKSRLLSDRFSAERPKGSFSTLEIQRTEQGDSAMYLCASSFITGDNYGYTFGSGTRLTVV.

The chain is built from TRBV6-1 and TRBJ2-7, with 8 positions matching TRBD1. Germline V lookup: CDR1 MNHNS, CDR2 SASEGT. J lost 6 bases, V lost 2 bases, and 9 bases had no gene match. The CDR3 spans 15 residues. In DNA, the CDR3 is TGTGCCAGCAGTGAACAGGGCAGGGGGCGGAGCGAGCAGTACTTC. It translates to CASSEQGRGRSEQYF.

This clone was picked up a small number of times. The chain joins TRBV18 to TRBJ2-6, with 9 bases fitting TRBD1. Trimming cost V 3 bases and J 2 bases; bases outside gene matches: 8. The CDR3 contains 18 residues. Looked up from germline, CDR1 is KGHSH and CDR2 is LQKENI. The CDR3 coding sequence is TGTGCCAGCTCACCCATACAGGGGGCTCCCCCTGGGGCCAACGTCCTGACTTTC. It is translated as CASSPIQGAPPGANVLTF.

The genes are TRBV5-1 and TRBJ2-5; 9 nucleotides agree with TRBD2. V lost 3 bases to trimming and J lost 1 base; unmatched junction nucleotides: 7. The germline gives CDR1 SGHRS, CDR2 YFSETQ. This CDR3 is 16 amino acids long. CDR3: CASSSSGLASQETQYF. In DNA form, the CDR3 reads TGCGCCAGCAGCTCTTCCGGACTAGCGAGCCAAGAGACCCAGTACTTC.

The J gene is TRBJ2-1, the V gene TRBV27; 8 bases are a match to TRBD2. Per germline, CDR1 MNHEY and CDR2 SMNVEV (reference sequence). The CDR3 totals 13 residues. The trim removed 4 bases at V and 8 bases at J, leaving 4 bases unmatched. CDR3 loop: CASSSPAGDEQFF. The CDR3 coding sequence is TGTGCCAGCAGTTCCCCAGCGGGAGATGAGCAGTTCTTC.

This clone was picked up one time. As DNA, the CDR3 is TGTGCCAGCAGCTTGGGGGCACAGGAGTTCTCCTACGAGCAGTACTTC. Amino acids: CASSLGAQEFSYEQYF. The gene calls are TRBV7-6 and TRBJ2-7; D perhaps matches TRBD1 (6 bases). V lost 3 bases and J 0 bases, leaving 15 bases between the germline ends. The germline CDR1 and CDR2 sequences are SGHVS and FNYEAQ. The CDR3 loop spans 16 amino acids.

This clone was found once. CDR3 protein: CASSEAGASGNTIYF. The CDR3 coding sequence is TGTGCCAGCAGTGAAGCGGGGGCCTCTGGAAACACCATATATTTT. This sequence joins TRBV2 and TRBJ1-3; maybe TRBD1 (6 bases). The V end lost 0 bases, the J end lost 0 bases, and 6 bases lay between the germline ends. CDR1 and CDR2 from the germline V gene are SNHLY and FYNNEI. CDR3 length: 15 amino acids.

This clone occurred once. The chain links TRBV10-1 to TRBJ2-3; no definite D call. Trimming took 0 bases from V and 6 from J, leaving 19 bases between them. Germline V lookup: CDR1 WNHNN, CDR2 SYGVQD (reference sequence). The CDR3 covers 17 residues. Written as DNA, the CDR3 is TGCGCCAGCAGTGAGTCAGGTGGCCCCGGAGACCGTGATACGCAGTATTTT. It translates to CASSESGGPGDRDTQYF.

In its sample, this clone was seen a few times. The chain links TRBV7-2 to TRBJ2-5; no clear D. The CDR3 spans 11 residues. CDR1 SGHTA and CDR2 FQGNSA come from the germline V gene. The V end lost 3 bases, the J end lost 5 bases, and 4 bases lay between the germline ends. CDR3 sequence (DNA): TGTGCCAGCAGCTTCTCTGAGACCCAGTACTTC. The encoded protein is CASSFSETQYF.

This chain joins TRBV4-2 and TRBJ1-5; 7 bases line up with TRBD1. Germline trimming cut 2 bases from V and 6 bases from J; bases unmatched to any gene: 10. Germline CDR1 is LGHNA and CDR2 is YNFKEQ. This CDR3 comprises 16 residues. Here the CDR3 DNA reads TGTGCCAGCAGCCAAAGGGACGACAGGGTTGCTCAGCCCCAGCATTTT. It yields the protein CASSQRDDRVAQPQHF.

This chain links TRBV7-6 with TRBJ2-3; 8 nucleotides match TRBD1. This CDR3 is built from 18 residues. The germline CDR1 and CDR2 sequences are SGHVS and FNYEAQ. V lost 3 bases, J lost 0 bases, and 11 bases stayed unmatched. CDR3 amino acids: CASSFRDRTSSSTDTQYF. The CDR3 DNA follows: TGTGCCAGCAGCTTCCGGGACAGGACTTCTTCTAGCACAGATACGCAGTATTTT.

The chain recombines TRBV6-1 with TRBJ1-2; D gene uncertain. Trimming pared 1 base from V and 2 bases from J, leaving 8 bases between. Per the germline V gene, CDR1 is MNHNS and CDR2 is SASEGT. The CDR3 extends over 14 amino acids. The CDR3 is CASSEDGRNYGYTF. CDR3 coding DNA: TGTGCCAGCAGTGAAGATGGCAGGAACTATGGCTACACCTTC.

The chain links TRBV6-7 to TRBJ2-7, with 13 bases matching TRBD2. TRBV6-7 is filed as an ORF, its function uncertain. With V trimmed by 4 bases and J by 2 bases, 5 bases remained unmatched. The CDR3 contains 16 residues. CDR3 sequence: CASSSPGTSGAYEQYF. In DNA form, the CDR3 reads TGTGCCAGCAGTTCTCCCGGGACTAGCGGGGCCTACGAGCAGTACTTC.

This clone was counted a few times. The genes are TRBV6-1 and TRBJ1-1, with D tentatively TRBD1 (5 bases). V was pared by 3 bases and J by 1 base, with 9 bases between. The CDR3 sequence is 14 residues long. Germline CDR1 is MNHNS and CDR2 is SASEGT. The CDR3 DNA follows: TGTGCCAGCAGTGAGGGACTCCCGAACACTGAAGCTTTCTTT. Protein sequence: CASSEGLPNTEAFF.

V gene TRBV4-1 combines with J gene TRBJ2-5; TRBD1 aligns across 9 bases. The J call could be wrong; TRBJ2-7 is a better fit for the DNA end. The CDR3 loop spans 15 amino acids. Germline V lookup: CDR1 MGHRA, CDR2 YSYEKL. As DNA, the CDR3 is TGCGCCAGCAGCCATCACCCGGGACAGGGTAACGAGCAGTACTTC. It translates to CASSHHPGQGNEQYF.

The CDR3 here is CASSLASGSGTDTQYF. CDR3 nucleotide sequence: TGCGCCAGCAGCTTGGCCTCAGGTAGCGGTACAGATACGCAGTATTTT. The chain combines TRBV5-1 with TRBJ2-3, with a tentative D call TRBD2 (6 bases). Per the germline V gene, CDR1 is SGHRS and CDR2 is YFSETQ. The ends were cut back, 0 bases at V and 3 bases at J, with 14 bases in the middle. This CDR3 contains 16 residues.

The chain carries TRBV6-4 and TRBJ2-3, with 8 bases that match TRBD2. J was trimmed by 5 bases and V by 2 bases; bases with no gene match: 6. Germline V gene sequence: CDR1 MRHNA, CDR2 SNTAGT. CDR3 length: 15 amino acids. CDR3 bases: TGTGCCAGCAGTGACCAAGCGGGAGCCGTAGATACGCAGTATTTT. As protein: CASSDQAGAVDTQYF.

This chain links TRBV30 with TRBJ2-7; weak D call: TRBD1 (5 bases). CDR3 size: 15 residues. Trimming stripped 1 base from V and 0 bases from J, with 13 bases between. CDR1 and CDR2 from the germline V gene are GTSNPN and SVGIG (reference sequence). The CDR3: CAWSASQASSYEQYF. CDR3 DNA sequence: TGTGCCTGGAGTGCTTCACAGGCAAGCTCCTACGAGCAGTACTTC.

This sequence joins TRBV20-1 and TRBJ2-7; 8 nucleotides line up with TRBD2. The CDR3 is 11 amino acids. The J segment lost 4 bases and the V segment lost 6 bases, leaving 2 bases of the junction unmatched. Germline CDR1 and CDR2: DFQATT and SNEGSKA (reference sequence). The CDR3 coding sequence is TGCAGTGCCACTAGCGGTTACGAGCAGTACTTC. This codes for CSATSGYEQYF.

The chain uses TRBV30 and TRBJ1-1, with no clear D. The V gene's germline CDR1 is GTSNPN and CDR2 SVGIG (reference sequence). The V gene lost 3 bases and the J gene lost 7 bases, with 6 bases spanning the gap. The CDR3 loop spans 10 amino acids. The chain's CDR3 is CAWRTNEAFF. The CDR3, as DNA: TGTGCCTGGAGAACAAATGAAGCTTTCTTT.